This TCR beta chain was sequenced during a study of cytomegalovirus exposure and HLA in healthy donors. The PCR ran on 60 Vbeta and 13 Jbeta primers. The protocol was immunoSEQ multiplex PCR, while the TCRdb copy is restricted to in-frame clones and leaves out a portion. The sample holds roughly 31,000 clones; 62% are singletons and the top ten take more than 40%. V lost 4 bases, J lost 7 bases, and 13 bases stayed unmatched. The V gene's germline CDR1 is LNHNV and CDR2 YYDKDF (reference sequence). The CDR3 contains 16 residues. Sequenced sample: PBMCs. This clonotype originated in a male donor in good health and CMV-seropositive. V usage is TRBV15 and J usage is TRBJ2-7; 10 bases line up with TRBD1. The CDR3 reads CATSKDRTGGLKEQYF. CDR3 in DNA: TGTGCCACCAGCAAAGATCGGACAGGGGGTCTAAAAGAGCAGTACTTC.